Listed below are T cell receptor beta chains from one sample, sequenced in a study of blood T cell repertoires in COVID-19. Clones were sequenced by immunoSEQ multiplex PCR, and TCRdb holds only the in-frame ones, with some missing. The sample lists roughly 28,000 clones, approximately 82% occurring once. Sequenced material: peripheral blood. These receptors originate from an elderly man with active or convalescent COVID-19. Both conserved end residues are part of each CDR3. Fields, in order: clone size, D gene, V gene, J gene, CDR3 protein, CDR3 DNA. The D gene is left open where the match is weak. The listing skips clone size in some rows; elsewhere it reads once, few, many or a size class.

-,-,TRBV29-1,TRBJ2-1,CSVGQMDEQFF,TGCAGCGTTGGGCAAATGGATGAGCAGTTCTTC
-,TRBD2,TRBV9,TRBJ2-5,CASSVESSGAGETQYF,TGTGCCAGCAGCGTAGAATCTAGCGGGGCTGGCGAGACCCAGTACTTC
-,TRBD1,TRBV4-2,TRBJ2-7,CASSGGQGVHEQYF,TGTGCCAGCAGTGGCGGACAGGGGGTCCACGAGCAGTACTTC
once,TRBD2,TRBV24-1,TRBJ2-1,CATSPSGSFYNEQFF,TGTGCCACCAGCCCTAGCGGGAGTTTTTACAATGAGCAGTTCTTC
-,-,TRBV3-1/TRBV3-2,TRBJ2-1,CASRKTGLEPQRSSSYNEQFF,TGTGCCAGCAGGAAGACAGGACTAGAGCCCCAACGATCTAGCTCCTACAATGAGCAGTTCTTC
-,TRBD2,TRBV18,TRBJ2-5,CASSPETSGETQYF,TGTGCCAGCTCACCAGAAACTAGCGGAGAGACCCAGTACTTC
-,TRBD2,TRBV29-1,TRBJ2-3,CSVIASGAHTQYF,TGCAGCGTCATAGCTAGCGGGGCACATACGCAGTATTTT
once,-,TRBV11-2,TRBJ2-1,CASSLALLRYPNEQFF,TGTGCCAGCAGCTTAGCCCTCCTGCGGTATCCCAATGAGCAGTTCTTC
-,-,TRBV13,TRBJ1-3,CASSAGVRSGNTIYF,TGTGCCAGCAGCGCGGGGGTGAGGTCTGGAAACACCATATATTTT
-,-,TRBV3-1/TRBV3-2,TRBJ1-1,CASSQGRDTEAFF,TGTGCCAGCAGCCAAGGGAGGGACACTGAAGCTTTCTTT
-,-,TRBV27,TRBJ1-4,CASSLYRYGEKLFF,TGTGCCAGCAGTTTATATCGGTACGGTGAAAAACTGTTTTTT
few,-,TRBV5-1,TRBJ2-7,CASSFRDEQYF,TGCGCCAGCAGCTTCAGGGACGAGCAGTACTTC
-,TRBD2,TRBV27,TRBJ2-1,CASSPPSGSSYNEQFF,TGTGCCAGCAGCCCCCCTAGCGGGAGCTCCTACAATGAGCAGTTCTTC
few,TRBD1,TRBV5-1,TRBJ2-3,CASSDRAGTDTQYF,TGCGCCAGCAGCGACAGGGCCGGTACAGATACGCAGTATTTT
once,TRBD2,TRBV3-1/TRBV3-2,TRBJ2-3,CASSQYHRSGGRTDTQYF,TGTGCCAGCAGCCAATATCACCGGTCGGGGGGTCGGACAGATACGCAGTATTTT
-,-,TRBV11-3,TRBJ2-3,CASSLDRGTRANTQYF,TGTGCCAGCAGCTTAGATCGGGGGACCAGGGCAAATACGCAGTATTTT
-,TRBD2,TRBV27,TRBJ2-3,CASRKAGDADTQYF,TGTGCCAGCCGTAAGGCGGGGGATGCAGATACGCAGTATTTT
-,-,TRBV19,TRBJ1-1,CASRPGHPAAEAFF,TGTGCCAGTAGGCCCGGACATCCGGCGGCTGAAGCTTTCTTT
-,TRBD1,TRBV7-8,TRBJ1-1,CASSYRDRSEAFF,TGTGCCAGCAGCTACCGGGACAGGTCTGAAGCTTTCTTT
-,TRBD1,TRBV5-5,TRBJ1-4,CASSLEGRGHEKLFF,TGTGCCAGCAGCTTGGAAGGCAGGGGGCATGAAAAACTGTTTTTT
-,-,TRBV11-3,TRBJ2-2,CASSLGSRGLYTGELFF,TGTGCCAGCAGCTTAGGATCACGGGGACTTTATACCGGGGAGCTGTTTTTT
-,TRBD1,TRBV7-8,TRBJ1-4,CASSSRTGGSREKLFF,TGTGCCAGCAGCTCACGGACAGGGGGATCGCGGGAAAAACTGTTTTTT
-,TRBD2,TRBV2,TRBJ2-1,CASSVGTSGGENEQFF,TGTGCCAGCAGTGTGGGGACTAGCGGGGGGGAGAATGAGCAGTTCTTC
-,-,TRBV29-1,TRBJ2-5,CSVDPRGSETQYF,TGCAGCGTTGACCCCAGGGGCTCGGAGACCCAGTACTTC
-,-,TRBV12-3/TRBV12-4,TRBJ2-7,CASSLGQVYEQYF,TGTGCCAGCAGTTTAGGGCAGGTCTACGAGCAGTACTTC
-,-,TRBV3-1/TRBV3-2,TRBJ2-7,CASSLSSGRRGEQYF,TGTGCCAGCAGCCTCTCTTCGGGCAGGCGGGGCGAGCAGTACTTC
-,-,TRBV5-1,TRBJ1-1,CASSLGPMNTEAFF,TGCGCCAGCAGCTTGGGTCCTATGAACACTGAAGCTTTCTTT
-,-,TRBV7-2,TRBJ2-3,CASSLGLMTDTQYF,TGTGCCAGCAGCCTTGGACTAATGACAGATACGCAGTATTTT
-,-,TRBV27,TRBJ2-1,CASSLNSYNEQFF,TGTGCCAGCTCCCTAAACTCCTACAATGAGCAGTTCTTC
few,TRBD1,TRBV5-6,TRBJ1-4,CASRGQENEKLFF,TGTGCCAGCAGGGGACAGGAGAATGAAAAACTGTTTTTT
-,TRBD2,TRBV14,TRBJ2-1,CASSQLAGVNEQFF,TGTGCCAGCAGCCAACTAGCGGGGGTCAATGAGCAGTTCTTC
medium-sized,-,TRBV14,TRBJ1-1,CASSQATWDTHTEAFF,TGTGCCAGCAGCCAAGCTACTTGGGACACCCACACTGAAGCTTTCTTT
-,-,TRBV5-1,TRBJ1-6,CASSLDRYFNSPLHF,TGCGCCAGCAGCTTGGACAGGTACTTTAATTCACCCCTCCACTTT
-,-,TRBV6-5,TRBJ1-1,CASSYRGPRTEAFF,TGTGCCAGCAGTTACCGCGGGCCACGGACTGAAGCTTTCTTT
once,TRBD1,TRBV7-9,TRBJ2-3,CASSFPGQGTPTQYF,TGTGCCAGCAGCTTCCCGGGACAGGGGACGCCCACGCAGTATTTT
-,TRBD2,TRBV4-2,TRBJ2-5,CASSQDVAGGQETQYF,TGTGCCAGCAGCCAGGATGTAGCGGGGGGGCAAGAGACCCAGTACTTC
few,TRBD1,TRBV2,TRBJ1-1,CASRRQGLNTEAFF,TGTGCCAGCAGGAGACAGGGACTGAACACTGAAGCTTTCTTT
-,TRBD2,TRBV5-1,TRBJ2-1,CASSLELAGTNEQFF,TGCGCCAGCAGCTTGGAACTAGCGGGAACCAATGAGCAGTTCTTC
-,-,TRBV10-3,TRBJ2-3,CAITPEGVDTQYF,TGTGCCATCACCCCCGAAGGGGTGGATACGCAGTATTTT
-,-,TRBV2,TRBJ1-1,CASMRQNTEAFF,TGTGCCAGCATGAGGCAGAACACTGAAGCTTTCTTT
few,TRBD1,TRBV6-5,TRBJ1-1,CASCRIDRVTEAFF,TGTGCCAGCTGTCGGATCGACAGGGTCACTGAAGCTTTCTTT
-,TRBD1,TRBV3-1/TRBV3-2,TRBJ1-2,CASRRGDGYTF,TGTGCCAGCCGCAGGGGGGATGGCTACACCTTC
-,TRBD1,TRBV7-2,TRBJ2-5,CASSLAGTVKQETQYF,TGTGCCAGCAGCTTAGCGGGGACAGTTAAACAAGAGACCCAGTACTTC
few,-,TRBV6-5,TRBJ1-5,CASSFRGNQPQHF,TGTGCCAGCAGTTTTCGGGGGAATCAGCCCCAGCATTTT
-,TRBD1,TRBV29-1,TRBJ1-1,CSAKTGTGLTEAFF,TGCAGCGCTAAAACCGGGACAGGGCTCACTGAAGCTTTCTTT
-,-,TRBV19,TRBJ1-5,CASSTEGLGDQPQHF,TGTGCCAGTAGTACCGAAGGGTTAGGGGATCAGCCCCAGCATTTT
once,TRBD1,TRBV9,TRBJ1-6,CASSAMTGDTHSPLHF,TGTGCCAGCAGCGCGATGACAGGGGACACCCATTCACCCCTCCACTTT
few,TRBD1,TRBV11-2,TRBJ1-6,CASSRDRESSYNSPLHF,TGTGCCAGCAGCCGGGACAGGGAGAGCTCCTATAATTCACCCCTCCACTTT
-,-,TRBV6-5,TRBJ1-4,CASSSSGNEKLFF,TGTGCCAGCAGCTCCTCCGGTAATGAAAAACTGTTTTTT